This is a list of T cell receptor beta chains from one sample in a study of T-cell memory formation after mild COVID-19. One entry per CDR3 protein, called by TCRdb with MiXCR from the 5' RACE reads. The repertoire holds roughly 300,000 distinct CDR3 sequences, with roughly 13% as singletons. Sequenced input: PBMCs or a T cell subset sorted from them (not recorded which). The receptor source for this set is a man aged 18-30 years who had mild COVID-19 (a few samples of this study predate the infection). Cell type and time point are not known. The CDR3 runs from the conserved cysteine through the conserved F or W. A D gene is named only where the DNA matches it firmly. Part of the rows lack a size; the others show once, few, many or a class for expanded clones.

abundance: many
d_gene: -
j_gene: TRBJ2-1
v_gene: TRBV6-4
CDR3nt: TGTGCCAGCAGTGACGAGTTTTCCGGTTACAATGAGCAGTTCTTC
CDR3aa: CASSDEFSGYNEQFF

abundance: few
d_gene: TRBD1
j_gene: TRBJ1-2
v_gene: TRBV2
CDR3nt: TGTGCCAGCAGTCAGGGACAGGGGCTTATTTATGGCTACACCTTC
CDR3aa: CASSQGQGLIYGYTF

abundance: -
d_gene: TRBD2
j_gene: TRBJ2-1
v_gene: TRBV7-2
CDR3nt: TGTGCCAGCAGCTTAAGACCGGGACTAGCGGGGAGCTCCTACAATGAGCAGTTCTTC
CDR3aa: CASSLRPGLAGSSYNEQFF

abundance: -
d_gene: -
j_gene: TRBJ2-2
v_gene: TRBV19
CDR3nt: TGTGCCAGTAGTCGCACAGGTTCGGGGGAGCTGTTTTTT
CDR3aa: CASSRTGSGELFF

abundance: -
d_gene: TRBD1
j_gene: TRBJ1-4
v_gene: TRBV4-1
CDR3nt: TGCGCCAGCAGCCATGAGGGGGCGCGAGGTGAAAAACTGTTTTTT
CDR3aa: CASSHEGARGEKLFF

abundance: -
d_gene: -
j_gene: TRBJ2-3
v_gene: TRBV24-1
CDR3nt: TGTGCCACCAGTGATTACGAGGGAGCAGATACGCAGTATTTT
CDR3aa: CATSDYEGADTQYF

abundance: -
d_gene: -
j_gene: TRBJ1-1
v_gene: TRBV7-6
CDR3nt: TGTGCCAGCAGCTCCTTGATGAACACTGAAGCTTTCTTT
CDR3aa: CASSSLMNTEAFF

abundance: few
d_gene: TRBD1
j_gene: TRBJ1-6
v_gene: TRBV3-1
CDR3nt: TGTGCCAGCAGCCAGGGACAGGGCTTTTCACCCCTCCACTTT
CDR3aa: CASSQGQGFSPLHF

abundance: few
d_gene: -
j_gene: TRBJ2-6
v_gene: TRBV4-3
CDR3nt: TGCGCCAGCAGCCGTCAGTCAGGGGGGAGCCGGTCTGGGGCCAACGTCCTGACTTTC
CDR3aa: CASSRQSGGSRSGANVLTF

abundance: few
d_gene: -
j_gene: TRBJ2-3
v_gene: TRBV20-1
CDR3nt: TGCAGTGCTGGTCGTTTAGCGGATACGCAGTATTTT
CDR3aa: CSAGRLADTQYF

abundance: few
d_gene: TRBD1
j_gene: TRBJ1-1
v_gene: TRBV3-1
CDR3nt: TGTGCCAGCAGCCAAGAAGGGGGCGCGATCTTGGCCACTGAAGCTTTCTTT
CDR3aa: CASSQEGGAILATEAFF

abundance: -
d_gene: TRBD2
j_gene: TRBJ2-5
v_gene: TRBV4-3
CDR3nt: TGCGCCAGCAGCCAAGATCTAGCGGGGGAGACCCAGTACTTC
CDR3aa: CASSQDLAGETQYF

abundance: once
d_gene: TRBD1
j_gene: TRBJ1-4
v_gene: TRBV28
CDR3nt: TGTGCCAGCTCAGGGGGGTACGAAAAACTGTTTTTT
CDR3aa: CASSGGYEKLFF

abundance: -
d_gene: -
j_gene: TRBJ1-2
v_gene: TRBV29-1
CDR3nt: TGCAGCGTTGTTCGAGAGCAGTATGGCTACACCTTC
CDR3aa: CSVVREQYGYTF

abundance: few
d_gene: -
j_gene: TRBJ2-3
v_gene: TRBV3-1
CDR3nt: TGTGCAGCAGCCAAGGGGCCCCATGGGCGGGGGCTCCTGGAGGATACGCAGTATTTT
CDR3aa: CAAAKGPHGRGLLEDTQYF

abundance: -
d_gene: TRBD1
j_gene: TRBJ2-7
v_gene: TRBV19
CDR3nt: TGTGCCAGTAAGGGGACAGGGGCCTGGGAGCAGTACTTC
CDR3aa: CASKGTGAWEQYF

abundance: few
d_gene: -
j_gene: TRBJ2-2
v_gene: TRBV5-1
CDR3nt: TGCGCCAGCAGCTGGGACCAACTCGGGGAGCTGTTTTTT
CDR3aa: CASSWDQLGELFF

abundance: few
d_gene: -
j_gene: TRBJ1-1
v_gene: TRBV5-1
CDR3nt: TGCGCCAGCAGCTCCCGGCCTGACACTGAAGCTTTCTTT
CDR3aa: CASSSRPDTEAFF

abundance: -
d_gene: -
j_gene: TRBJ2-3
v_gene: TRBV7-2
CDR3nt: TGTGCCAGCAGCTTAGGGGGGGCTGGTTCTGCAGATACGCAGTATTTT
CDR3aa: CASSLGGAGSADTQYF

abundance: few
d_gene: TRBD1
j_gene: TRBJ1-2
v_gene: TRBV4-1
CDR3nt: TGCGCCAGCAGCCAAGGCGGGACAGTCTATGGCTACACCTTC
CDR3aa: CASSQGGTVYGYTF

abundance: few
d_gene: -
j_gene: TRBJ2-3
v_gene: TRBV7-3
CDR3nt: TGTGCCAGCAGCTTAACAGGGATCCTCGGGGATACGCAGTATTTT
CDR3aa: CASSLTGILGDTQYF

abundance: -
d_gene: -
j_gene: TRBJ1-1
v_gene: TRBV6-1
CDR3nt: TGTGCCAGCAGGGACCAGCCAAGTTTTCGCCAGGGTGAAGCTTTCTTT
CDR3aa: CASRDQPSFRQGEAFF

abundance: few
d_gene: -
j_gene: TRBJ2-7
v_gene: TRBV12-3/TRBV12-4
CDR3nt: TGTGCCAGCAGTCTCCGGGACTCGATGCATGAGGAGCAGTACTTC
CDR3aa: CASSLRDSMHEEQYF

abundance: -
d_gene: TRBD2
j_gene: TRBJ2-7
v_gene: TRBV12-3/TRBV12-4
CDR3nt: TGTGCCAGCAGTTTAGGGATTAGCGGGGGCTCTCGGGACGAGCAGTACTTC
CDR3aa: CASSLGISGGSRDEQYF

abundance: many
d_gene: -
j_gene: TRBJ2-7
v_gene: TRBV4-3
CDR3nt: TGCGCCAGCAGCCAAGACAGGGAAATAGGAGCAGCCTACGAGCAGTACTTC
CDR3aa: CASSQDREIGAAYEQYF

abundance: few
d_gene: -
j_gene: TRBJ1-5
v_gene: TRBV6-6
CDR3nt: TGTGCCAGCAGTCACCGGGACACCCATAGCAATCAGCCCCAGCATTTT
CDR3aa: CASSHRDTHSNQPQHF

abundance: few
d_gene: TRBD1
j_gene: TRBJ2-5
v_gene: TRBV9
CDR3nt: TGTGCCAGCAGCCCAGGACAGGGGGCAAATTGGGAGACCCAGTACTTC
CDR3aa: CASSPGQGANWETQYF

abundance: few
d_gene: -
j_gene: TRBJ2-3
v_gene: TRBV7-2
CDR3nt: TGTGCCAGCAGCTTTACGGGGGGCCGCACAGATACGCAGTATTTT
CDR3aa: CASSFTGGRTDTQYF

abundance: -
d_gene: TRBD1
j_gene: TRBJ2-3
v_gene: TRBV29-1
CDR3nt: TGCAGCGTTGGCTCCACAGGGGGCACAAATACGCAGTATTTT
CDR3aa: CSVGSTGGTNTQYF

abundance: few
d_gene: -
j_gene: TRBJ1-4
v_gene: TRBV5-1
CDR3nt: TGCGCCAGCAGCTGGGGACCGACAACTAATGAAAAACTGTTTTTT
CDR3aa: CASSWGPTTNEKLFF

abundance: -
d_gene: -
j_gene: TRBJ2-2
v_gene: TRBV6-2/TRBV6-3
CDR3nt: TGTGCCAGCAGCTCCCAGGACAGAACCACCGGGGAGCTGTTTTTT
CDR3aa: CASSSQDRTTGELFF

abundance: few
d_gene: -
j_gene: TRBJ2-1
v_gene: TRBV5-4
CDR3nt: TGTGCCAGCAGCCTGTTAAGTGCCTACAATGAGCAGTTCTTC
CDR3aa: CASSLLSAYNEQFF

abundance: few
d_gene: TRBD1
j_gene: TRBJ1-1
v_gene: TRBV5-1
CDR3nt: TGCGCCAGCAGCCAGGGACAGGGGACGAACACTGAAGCTTTCTTT
CDR3aa: CASSQGQGTNTEAFF

abundance: few
d_gene: -
j_gene: TRBJ2-7
v_gene: TRBV6-2/TRBV6-3
CDR3nt: TGTGCCAGCAGTTACGGGGGGGCCGGGTACGAGCAGTACTTC
CDR3aa: CASSYGGAGYEQYF

abundance: many
d_gene: -
j_gene: TRBJ2-5
v_gene: TRBV19
CDR3nt: TGTGCCAGTAGTATGACGGTTATCCAAGAGACCCAGTACTTC
CDR3aa: CASSMTVIQETQYF

abundance: many
d_gene: TRBD2
j_gene: TRBJ2-2
v_gene: TRBV9
CDR3nt: TGTGCCAGCAGCGGGCTAGCGGGGGGCACCGGGGAGCTGTTTTTT
CDR3aa: CASSGLAGGTGELFF

abundance: -
d_gene: TRBD2
j_gene: TRBJ2-1
v_gene: TRBV6-2/TRBV6-3
CDR3nt: TGTGCCAGCAGGAAACATAGCGGGGGGGCCGGATTCGGCAATGAGCAGTTCTTC
CDR3aa: CASRKHSGGAGFGNEQFF

abundance: -
d_gene: -
j_gene: TRBJ1-2
v_gene: TRBV12-3/TRBV12-4
CDR3nt: TGTGCCAGCAGTGCTGGACCCAACTATGGCTACACCTTC
CDR3aa: CASSAGPNYGYTF

abundance: few
d_gene: -
j_gene: TRBJ2-5
v_gene: TRBV27
CDR3nt: TGTGCCAGCAGTCCCCGGCCTGGGGGAGAGACCCAGTACTTC
CDR3aa: CASSPRPGGETQYF

abundance: -
d_gene: TRBD2
j_gene: TRBJ2-5
v_gene: TRBV5-1
CDR3nt: TGCGCCAGCAGCTTACCCGGACTCAGCGGGGGCCCCGGGGAGACCCAGTACTTC
CDR3aa: CASSLPGLSGGPGETQYF

abundance: many
d_gene: -
j_gene: TRBJ2-3
v_gene: TRBV28
CDR3nt: TGTGCCAGCAGTCCCCTGGGGGCGGGGGTCCGGTATACGCAGTATTTT
CDR3aa: CASSPLGAGVRYTQYF

abundance: few
d_gene: -
j_gene: TRBJ1-1
v_gene: TRBV5-1
CDR3nt: TGCGCCAGCAGCTTGGGGTGGCAGGGAATGAACACTGAAGCTTTCTTT
CDR3aa: CASSLGWQGMNTEAFF

abundance: many
d_gene: TRBD2
j_gene: TRBJ2-5
v_gene: TRBV9
CDR3nt: TGTGCCAGCAGCGTGGCGGGGGGCTATGAGACCCAGTACTTC
CDR3aa: CASSVAGGYETQYF

abundance: many
d_gene: -
j_gene: TRBJ1-2
v_gene: TRBV12-3/TRBV12-4
CDR3nt: TGTGCCAGCAGTTTACGACAGTGGAATGGCTACACCTTC
CDR3aa: CASSLRQWNGYTF

abundance: few
d_gene: -
j_gene: TRBJ1-1
v_gene: TRBV7-2
CDR3nt: TGTGCCAGCAGCTCCTTAGGTCTCGAGGGGCTGACTTTCTTT
CDR3aa: CASSSLGLEGLTFF

abundance: many
d_gene: -
j_gene: TRBJ2-5
v_gene: TRBV11-3
CDR3nt: TGTGCCAGCAGCTTAGACCGGGGAGAGACCCAGTACTTC
CDR3aa: CASSLDRGETQYF

abundance: many
d_gene: -
j_gene: TRBJ2-1
v_gene: TRBV12-5
CDR3nt: TGTGCTAGTGGTACCGGCCCTTACAATGAGCAGTTCTTC
CDR3aa: CASGTGPYNEQFF

abundance: -
d_gene: TRBD1
j_gene: TRBJ1-4
v_gene: TRBV7-2
CDR3nt: TGTGCCAGCAGCCCCACAGGACAGGGCCGGAGGGAAAAACTGTTTTTT
CDR3aa: CASSPTGQGRREKLFF

abundance: many
d_gene: -
j_gene: TRBJ2-3
v_gene: TRBV24-1
CDR3nt: TGTGCCACCAGTGATTTTAGCACAGATACGCAGTATTTT
CDR3aa: CATSDFSTDTQYF

abundance: few
d_gene: TRBD2
j_gene: TRBJ2-3
v_gene: TRBV20-1
CDR3nt: TGCAGTGCTACGGCGGGGGGCTCTAGCACAGATACGCAGTATTTT
CDR3aa: CSATAGGSSTDTQYF

abundance: -
d_gene: -
j_gene: TRBJ1-5
v_gene: TRBV6-2/TRBV6-3
CDR3nt: TGTGCCAGCCTTCGACCTGGTCAGCCCCAGCATTTT
CDR3aa: CASLRPGQPQHF

abundance: few
d_gene: TRBD1
j_gene: TRBJ1-5
v_gene: TRBV29-1
CDR3nt: TGCAGCGTAGGACAGGGGCACAATCAGCCCCAGCATTTT
CDR3aa: CSVGQGHNQPQHF

abundance: -
d_gene: -
j_gene: TRBJ2-2
v_gene: TRBV5-1
CDR3nt: TGCGCCAGCAGCTTGTCGGTTCCCGCCCCCGGGGAGCTGTTTTTT
CDR3aa: CASSLSVPAPGELFF

abundance: -
d_gene: TRBD2
j_gene: TRBJ2-3
v_gene: TRBV12-3/TRBV12-4
CDR3nt: TGTGCCAGCATCGTAGCGGGGGCAGATACGCAGTATTTT
CDR3aa: CASIVAGADTQYF

abundance: few
d_gene: TRBD1
j_gene: TRBJ2-6
v_gene: TRBV7-2
CDR3nt: TGTGCCAGCAGCTTGCAGGGGGCTGGGGCCAACGTCCTGACTTTC
CDR3aa: CASSLQGAGANVLTF